These 12 T cell receptor beta chains were sequenced from one sample in a study of cytomegalovirus exposure and HLA in healthy donors. PCR used 60 Vbeta primers and 13 Jbeta primers. TCRdb keeps only in-frame clones here, not all; method: immunoSEQ multiplex PCR. The table shows about 140,000 clones, with 76% occurring only once. What was sequenced was PBMCs. The receptors stem from a female donor in good health and CMV-seropositive.

This clone came up a few times. The CDR3 sequence is CASSFSADTQYF. Here the CDR3 DNA reads TGTGCCAGCAGTTTTTCAGCAGATACGCAGTATTTT. V and J are TRBV27 and TRBJ2-3; D is unclear. V shed 3 bases and J shed 4 bases, with 5 bases lying between them. In germline, CDR1 is MNHEY, CDR2 SMNVEV (reference sequence). The CDR3 is made up of 12 amino acids.

This chain connects TRBV6-5 to TRBJ2-3, with D possibly TRBD1 on 6 matching bases. V was pared by 2 bases and J by 4 bases, with 10 bases between. CDR1 MNHEY and CDR2 SVGAGI come from the germline V gene. This CDR3 has 14 residues. This chain's CDR3 is CASSYRDRSDTQYF. The CDR3, as DNA: TGTGCCAGCAGTTACCGCGACAGGTCAGATACGCAGTATTTT.

A single count supports this clone. CDR3 in amino acids: CATSSDLPGGNTEAFF. The CDR3 region has the DNA TGTGCCACCAGCAGTGATCTTCCAGGGGGGAACACTGAAGCTTTCTTT. The chain uses TRBV15 and TRBJ1-1, with 7 bases identical to TRBD1. This CDR3 comprises 16 residues. CDR1 is LNHNV, CDR2 YYDKDF, per germline (reference sequence). V lost 3 bases, J lost 1 base, and 8 bases stayed unmatched. The whole variable domain, remainder taken from reference TRBV15 and TRBJ1-1, is DAMVIQNPRYQVTQFGKPVTLSCSQTLNHNVMYWYQQKSSQAPKLLFHYYDKDFNNEADTPDNFQSRRPNTSFCFLDIRSPGLGDTAMYLCATSSDLPGGNTEAFFGQGTRLTVV.

This rearrangement joins TRBV4-1 to TRBJ2-7; the match to TRBD2 covers 9 bases. This CDR3 has 15 residues. The ends lost 1 base at V and 3 bases at J; junction bases unmatched: 4. Germline V gene lookup returns CDR1 MGHRA and CDR2 YSYEKL. The chain's CDR3 is CASSQARTSVYEQYF. The CDR3 DNA sequence: TGCGCCAGCAGCCAAGCTAGGACTAGCGTCTACGAGCAGTACTTC.

The chain uses TRBV13 and TRBJ1-4; D remains ambiguous. This CDR3 comprises 13 residues. V lost 5 bases, J lost 8 bases, and 12 bases lay in between. Germline CDR1 reads PRHDT; CDR2 reads FYEKMQ (reference sequence). The CDR3, as DNA: TGTGCCAGCAGCAAAAGACTAGGGGAAAAACTGTTTTTT. It specifies CASSKRLGEKLFF.

J is TRBJ2-7 and V is TRBV11-2; D perhaps matches TRBD2 (6 bases). The CDR3 loop spans 14 amino acids. The ends were cut back, 5 bases at V and 0 bases at J, with 11 bases in the middle. Germline V lookup: CDR1 SGHAT, CDR2 FQNNGV. The CDR3 loop reads CASSLDGSSYEQYF. Written as DNA, the CDR3 is TGTGCCAGCAGCCTGGACGGGAGCTCCTACGAGCAGTACTTC. The variable domain in full, completed from reference TRBV11-2 and TRBJ2-7, reads EAGVAQSPRYKIIEKRQSVAFWCNPISGHATLYWYQQILGQGPKLLIQFQNNGVVDDSQLPKDRFSAERLKGVDSTLKIQPAKLEDSAVYLCASSLDGSSYEQYFGPGTRLTVT.

The genes are TRBV19 and TRBJ2-7; 10 nucleotides line up with TRBD2. The V and J ends lost 3 bases and 2 bases, in that order; junction bases with no gene match: 7. The CDR3 loop spans 16 amino acids. Germline V gives CDR1 LNHDA, CDR2 SQIVND (reference sequence). CDR3: CASSIAGTSVPYEQYF. The DNA of the CDR3 is TGTGCCAGTAGTATCGCGGGGACTAGCGTACCCTACGAGCAGTACTTC.

The chain combines TRBV10-1 with TRBJ2-3; D is possibly TRBD2 (5 bases). The CDR3 is made up of 14 amino acids. V was shortened by 0 bases and J by 6 bases, with 10 bases between the two germline ends. CDR1 and CDR2 (germline): WNHNN, SYGVQD (reference sequence). The CDR3 DNA is TGCGCCAGCAGTGAGTCCCCGGGGTTGGATACGCAGTATTTT. Its translation is CASSESPGLDTQYF.

The J gene is TRBJ2-1, the V gene TRBV5-1, with 9 bases fitting TRBD2. The germline V gene encodes CDR1 SGHRS and CDR2 YFSETQ. The J segment lost 6 bases and the V segment lost 0 bases, leaving 4 bases of the junction unmatched. This CDR3 is built from 15 residues. The CDR3 bases are TGCGCCAGCAGCTTGGCCGGCGGGAGGGGCAATGAGCAGTTCTTC. It specifies CASSLAGGRGNEQFF. Based on the CDR3 plus reference TRBV5-1 and TRBJ2-1, the full variable domain is KAGVTQTPRYLIKTRGQQVTLSCSPISGHRSVSWYQQTPGQGLQFLFEYFSETQRNKGNFPGRFSGRQFSNSRSEMNVSTLELGDSALYLCASSLAGGRGNEQFFGPGTRLTVL.

V gene TRBV10-1 combines with J gene TRBJ2-5, with 8 nucleotides matching TRBD2. The CDR3 is 14 residues long. V was pared by 3 bases and J by 5 bases, with 5 bases of the junction left unmatched. Germline CDR1 reads WNHNN; CDR2 reads SYGVQD (reference sequence). This CDR3 is CASSDSSGLETQYF. The CDR3 coding sequence is TGCGCCAGCAGTGATTCTAGCGGGCTGGAGACCCAGTACTTC.

This sequence joins TRBV6-6 and TRBJ1-2, with D perhaps matching TRBD1 (5 bases). The length of the CDR3 is 12 residues. Germline-derived CDR1 and CDR2 are MNHNY and SVGAGI (reference sequence). Trimming took 7 bases from V and 14 from J, leaving 20 bases between them. In DNA, the CDR3 is TGTGCCAGCACTCGGAGGGACCGAGCAAAAACCTTC. This translates into CASTRRDRAKTF.

V gene TRBV5-4 combines with J gene TRBJ2-7; the D gene is possibly TRBD1 (5 bases). V was cut by 0 bases and J by 2 bases, with 9 bases left in between. CDR1 and CDR2 (germline): SGHNT, YYREEE (reference sequence). CDR3 length equals 14 residues. CDR3 sequence: CASSLGQGPYEQYF. The DNA of the CDR3 is TGTGCCAGCAGCTTGGGGCAGGGCCCCTACGAGCAGTACTTC.